These 4 T cell receptor beta chains were all obtained from the same sample, sequenced in a study of shared clonotypes between healthy human individuals. Some clones are missing from TCRdb's copy, which holds only in-frame ones; the method was immunoSEQ multiplex PCR. Of 550,000 to 600,000 clones detected, 70% to 80% appear once; the ten largest clones hold approximately 12%. Material: PBMCs. The source of these receptors is a woman aged 35 to 49 in good health. Some clones in this sample may be carry-over from other donors' samples.

In the case of this clone: This clone may be a read error of a much larger clone one base away. This rearrangement joins TRBV30 to TRBJ2-5, with unresolved D. Germline V gives CDR1 GTSNPN, CDR2 SVGIG (reference sequence). The CDR3 spans 12 residues. CDR3 in DNA: TGTGCCCGGAGTGTCCAAGGGGAGACCCAGTACTTC. This translates into CARSVQGETQYF.

This clone appeared a single time. The chain uses TRBV28 and TRBJ2-2, with D possibly matching TRBD2 (6 bases). Germline values: CDR1 MDHEN, CDR2 SYDVKM. The CDR3 spans 14 residues. Trimming stripped 8 bases from V and 7 bases from J, with 17 bases between. The CDR3 loop is CASSLALFGGELFF. DNA for the CDR3: TGTGCCAGCTCACTAGCCCTCTTCGGCGGGGAGCTGTTTTTT.

The chain recombines TRBV7-9 with TRBJ2-2, with D unresolved. Looked up from germline, CDR1 is SEHNR and CDR2 is FQNEAQ (reference sequence). The CDR3 is 15 residues long. Trimming took off 2 bases at V and 2 bases at J, with 9 bases between the two ends. The DNA for the CDR3 is TGTGCCAGCAGCTTAAGTCTAGGAAACACCGGGGAGCTGTTTTTT. Its translation is CASSLSLGNTGELFF.

This clone was picked up one time. The chain employs TRBV18 and TRBJ2-7; 7 nucleotides match TRBD2. The V gene's germline CDR1 is KGHSH and CDR2 LQKENI. This CDR3 has 15 amino acids. The ends lost 3 bases at V and 0 bases at J; junction bases unmatched: 5. The CDR3 DNA sequence: TGTGCCAGCTCACCCGCAGGCGGGAGCTCCTACGAGCAGTACTTC. Residues: CASSPAGGSSYEQYF.